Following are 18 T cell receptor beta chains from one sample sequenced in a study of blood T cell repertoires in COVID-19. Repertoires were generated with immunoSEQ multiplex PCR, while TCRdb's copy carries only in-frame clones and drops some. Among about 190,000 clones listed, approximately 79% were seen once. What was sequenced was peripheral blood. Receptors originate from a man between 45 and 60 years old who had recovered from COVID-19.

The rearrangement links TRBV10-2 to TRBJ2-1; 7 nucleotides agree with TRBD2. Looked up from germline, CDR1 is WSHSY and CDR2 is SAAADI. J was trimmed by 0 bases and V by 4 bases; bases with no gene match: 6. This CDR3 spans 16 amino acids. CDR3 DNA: TGCGCCAGCAGTGTCGGGGGGAGCAGCTCCTACAATGAGCAGTTCTTC. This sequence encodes CASSVGGSSSYNEQFF.

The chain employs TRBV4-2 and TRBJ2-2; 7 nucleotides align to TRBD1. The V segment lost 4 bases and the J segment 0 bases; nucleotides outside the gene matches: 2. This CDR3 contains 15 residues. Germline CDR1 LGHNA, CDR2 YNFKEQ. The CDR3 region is CASSRGQANTGELFF. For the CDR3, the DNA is TGTGCCAGCAGCCGCGGACAGGCGAACACCGGGGAGCTGTTTTTT.

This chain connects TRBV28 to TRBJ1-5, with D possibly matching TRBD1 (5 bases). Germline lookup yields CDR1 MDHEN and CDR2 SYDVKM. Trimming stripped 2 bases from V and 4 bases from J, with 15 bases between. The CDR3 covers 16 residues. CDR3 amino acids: CASSLLDSGYNQPQHF. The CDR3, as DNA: TGTGCCAGCAGTTTACTCGACAGTGGGTATAATCAGCCCCAGCATTTT.

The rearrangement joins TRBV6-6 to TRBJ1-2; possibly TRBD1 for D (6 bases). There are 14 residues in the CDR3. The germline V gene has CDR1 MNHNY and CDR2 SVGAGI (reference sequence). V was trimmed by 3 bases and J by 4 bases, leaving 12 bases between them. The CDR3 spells CASSYLTGTYGYTF. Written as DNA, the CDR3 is TGTGCCAGCAGTTATCTTACAGGGACCTATGGCTACACCTTC.

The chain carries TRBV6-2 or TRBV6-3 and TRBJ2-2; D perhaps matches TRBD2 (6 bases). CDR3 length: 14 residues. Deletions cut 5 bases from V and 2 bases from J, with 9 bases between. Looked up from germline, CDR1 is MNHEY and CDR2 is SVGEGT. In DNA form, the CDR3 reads TGTGCCAGCAGTGACGGACTAAACACCGGGGAGCTGTTTTTT. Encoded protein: CASSDGLNTGELFF.

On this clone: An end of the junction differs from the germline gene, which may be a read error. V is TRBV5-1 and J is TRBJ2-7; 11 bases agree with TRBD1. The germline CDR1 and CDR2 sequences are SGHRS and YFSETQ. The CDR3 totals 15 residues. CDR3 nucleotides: TGCGCCAGCAGGTTGGACAGGGGGCGCCCCTACGAGCAGTACTTC. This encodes CASRLDRGRPYEQYF. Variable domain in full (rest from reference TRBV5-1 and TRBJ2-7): KAGVTQTPRYLIKTRGQQVTLSCSPISGHRSVSWYQQTPGQGLQFLFEYFSETQRNKGNFPGRFSGRQFSNSRSEMNVSTLELGDSALYLCASRLDRGRPYEQYFGPGTRLTVT.

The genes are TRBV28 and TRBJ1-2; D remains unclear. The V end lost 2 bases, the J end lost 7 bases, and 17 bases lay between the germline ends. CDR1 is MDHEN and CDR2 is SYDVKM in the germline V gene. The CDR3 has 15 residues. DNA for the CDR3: TGTGCCAGCAGTTTACAATCGGGGTTCAAGGGTGGCTACACCTTC. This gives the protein CASSLQSGFKGGYTF.

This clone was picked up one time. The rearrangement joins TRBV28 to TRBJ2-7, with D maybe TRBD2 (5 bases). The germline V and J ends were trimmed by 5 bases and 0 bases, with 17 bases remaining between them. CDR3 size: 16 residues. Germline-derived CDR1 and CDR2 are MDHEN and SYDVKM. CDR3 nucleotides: TGTGCCAGCAGTCCCCTCGCGGCTGGACTCTCCTACGAGCAGTACTTC. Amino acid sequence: CASSPLAAGLSYEQYF. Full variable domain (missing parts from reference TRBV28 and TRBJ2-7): DVKVTQSSRYLVKRTGEKVFLECVQDMDHENMFWYRQDPGLGLRLIYFSYDVKMKEKGDIPEGYSVSREKKERFSLILESASTNQTSMYLCASSPLAAGLSYEQYFGPGTRLTVT.

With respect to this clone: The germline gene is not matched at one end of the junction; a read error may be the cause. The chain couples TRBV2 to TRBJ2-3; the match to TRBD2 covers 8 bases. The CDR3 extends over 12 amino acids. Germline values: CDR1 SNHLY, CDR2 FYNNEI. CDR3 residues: CASSVTGTSFPF. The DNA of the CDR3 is TGTGCCAGCAGTGTAACCGGGACTAGTTTCCCTTTT.

CDR3 nucleotides: TGTGCCAGCAGCCAAACCCTTTCCGCGGATACGCAGTATTTT. This encodes CASSQTLSADTQYF. The chain is built from TRBV14 and TRBJ2-3; no definite D call. Germline lookup yields CDR1 SGHDN and CDR2 FVKESK. The CDR3 totals 14 residues. The V gene lost 2 bases and the J gene lost 6 bases, with 12 bases spanning the gap.

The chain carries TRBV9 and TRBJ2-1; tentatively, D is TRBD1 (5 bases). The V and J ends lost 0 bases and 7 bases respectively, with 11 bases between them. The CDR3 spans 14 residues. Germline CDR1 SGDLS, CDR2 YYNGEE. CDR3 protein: CASSVVSGMNEQFF. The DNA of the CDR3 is TGTGCCAGCAGCGTAGTTTCAGGGATGAATGAGCAGTTCTTC.

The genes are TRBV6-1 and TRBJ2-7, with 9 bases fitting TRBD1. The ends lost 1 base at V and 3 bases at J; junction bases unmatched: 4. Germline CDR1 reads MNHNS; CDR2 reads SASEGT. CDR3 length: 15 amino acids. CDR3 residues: CASSEGGTGLYEQYF. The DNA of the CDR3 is TGTGCCAGCAGTGAAGGAGGGACAGGGCTCTACGAGCAGTACTTC.

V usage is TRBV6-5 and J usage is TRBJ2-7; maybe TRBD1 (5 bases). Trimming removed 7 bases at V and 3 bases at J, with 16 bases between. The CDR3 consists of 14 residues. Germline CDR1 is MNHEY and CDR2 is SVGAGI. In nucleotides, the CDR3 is TGTGCCAGCATCCCCCCAAGGGGAATCTACGAGCAGTACTTC. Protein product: CASIPPRGIYEQYF.

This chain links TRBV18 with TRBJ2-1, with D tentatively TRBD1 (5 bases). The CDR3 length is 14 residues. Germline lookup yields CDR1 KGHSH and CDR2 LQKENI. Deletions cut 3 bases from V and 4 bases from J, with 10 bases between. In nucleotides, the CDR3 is TGTGCCAGCTCACCTCAAGGGGCATACAATGAGCAGTTCTTC. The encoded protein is CASSPQGAYNEQFF.

CDR3 in amino acids: CASSYTGIQETQYF. The DNA for the CDR3 is TGTGCCAGCAGTTATACAGGAATTCAAGAGACCCAGTACTTC. The chain carries TRBV11-2 and TRBJ2-5; maybe TRBD1 (5 bases). Trimming shortened V by 6 bases and J by 2 bases, and 13 bases separated the two germline ends. The CDR3 is 14 amino acids. Germline CDR1 and CDR2: SGHAT and FQNNGV.

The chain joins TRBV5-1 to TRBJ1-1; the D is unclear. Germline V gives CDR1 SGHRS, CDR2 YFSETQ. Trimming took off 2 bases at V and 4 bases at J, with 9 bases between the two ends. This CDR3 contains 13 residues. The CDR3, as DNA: TGCGCCAGCAGCTTCCTCCTCGGCACTGAAGCTTTCTTT. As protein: CASSFLLGTEAFF.

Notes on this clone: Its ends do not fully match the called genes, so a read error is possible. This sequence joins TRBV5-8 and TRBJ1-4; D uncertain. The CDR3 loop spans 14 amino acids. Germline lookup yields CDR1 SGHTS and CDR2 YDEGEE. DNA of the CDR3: TGTGCCAGCAGCTCCAATCGGGATCTTAAGCGAAGTTTCTTT. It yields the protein CASSSNRDLKRSFF.

DNA for the CDR3: TGTGCCACCAGCAGGGGACAGGGTAACTATGGCTACACCTTC. Its protein is CATSRGQGNYGYTF. This chain joins TRBV15 and TRBJ1-2; 9 bases line up with TRBD1. The germline V gene has CDR1 LNHNV and CDR2 YYDKDF (reference sequence). The CDR3 is made up of 14 amino acids. With V trimmed by 3 bases and J by 1 base, 0 bases remained unmatched.